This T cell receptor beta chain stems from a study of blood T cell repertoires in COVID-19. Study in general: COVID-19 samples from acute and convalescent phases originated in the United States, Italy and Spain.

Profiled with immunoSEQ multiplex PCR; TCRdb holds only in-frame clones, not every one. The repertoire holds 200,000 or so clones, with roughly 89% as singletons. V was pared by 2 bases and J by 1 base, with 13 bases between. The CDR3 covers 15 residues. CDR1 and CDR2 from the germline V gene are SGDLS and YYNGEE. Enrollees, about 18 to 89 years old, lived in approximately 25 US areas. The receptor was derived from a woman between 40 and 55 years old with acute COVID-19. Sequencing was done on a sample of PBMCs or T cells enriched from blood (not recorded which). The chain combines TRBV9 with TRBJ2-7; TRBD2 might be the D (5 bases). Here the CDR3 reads CASSVATPGSYEQYF. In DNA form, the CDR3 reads TGTGCCAGCAGCGTCGCCACTCCGGGGTCCTACGAGCAGTACTTC.